Following are 27 T cell receptor beta chains from one sample sequenced in a study. Via MiXCR, TCRdb re-called the 5' RACE reads, giving one row per CDR3 protein. This sample has over 40,000 distinct CDR3 sequences, with 22% found just once. Cells sorted as Tregs were CD4+, CD25+ and CD127-/low. The sample was Tregs sorted from a lymph node. The receptor source for this set is a female donor with breast cancer.

The V and J genes are TRBV29-1 and TRBJ2-6, with D unclear. Germline CDR1 is SQVTM and CDR2 is ANQGSEA. The CDR3 loop spans 17 amino acids. Trimming took 5 bases from V and 0 from J, leaving 17 bases between them. CDR3 residues: CSVTTPSPLSGANVLTF. DNA for the CDR3: TGCAGCGTTACGACTCCCTCCCCACTCTCTGGGGCCAACGTCCTGACTTTC.

The chain carries TRBV28 and TRBJ2-5; perhaps TRBD2 as D (5 bases). In germline, CDR1 is MDHEN, CDR2 SYDVKM. V dropped 1 base and J dropped 5 bases, with 11 bases sitting between them. The length of the CDR3 is 14 residues. The CDR3 DNA sequence: TGTGCCAGCAGTTTATCGGGAACCGGGGAGACCCAGTACTTC. Translating it yields CASSLSGTGETQYF.

This clonotype was observed at least ten times. The chain uses TRBV7-7 and TRBJ2-1, with D perhaps matching TRBD1 (5 bases). Trimming took 5 bases from V and 3 from J, leaving 8 bases between them. The CDR3 length is 13 residues. Germline CDR1 reads SSHAT; CDR2 reads FNYEAQ (reference sequence). The CDR3 protein is CASSVDSYNEQFF. CDR3 in DNA: TGTGCCAGCAGCGTCGACAGCTACAATGAGCAGTTCTTC.

This clonotype was seen only a few times. The gene calls are TRBV12-3 or TRBV12-4 and TRBJ2-1; TRBD2 is a possible D gene (6 bases). V lost 7 bases to trimming and J lost 2 bases, with 15 bases between them. The CDR3 length is 15 residues. CDR3 loop: CASTSVLAPYNEQFF. The CDR3, as DNA: TGTGCCAGCACCTCGGTACTAGCACCCTACAATGAGCAGTTCTTC.

Many counts were recorded for this clonotype. The V call is TRBV14, the J call TRBJ2-1; 10 positions agree with TRBD2. Germline V gene sequence: CDR1 SGHDN, CDR2 FVKESK. This CDR3 spans 17 amino acids. With V trimmed by 0 bases and J by 4 bases, 6 bases remained unmatched. CDR3 in DNA: TGTGCCAGCAGCCAAGATCTTAGACTAGCGGGTTACAATGAGCAGTTCTTC. This codes for CASSQDLRLAGYNEQFF.

About this clonotype itself: As the CDR3 is not closed by the conserved phenylalanine or tryptophan, this likely results from a read error. The CDR3 protein is CASSLSGRANNEQFL. The CDR3 DNA follows: TGTGCCAGCAGCTTAAGCGGGAGGGCCAACAATGAGCAGTTCCTC. The chain couples TRBV27 to TRBJ2-1, with 10 nucleotides matching TRBD2. From germline, CDR1 is MNHEY and CDR2 SMNVEV (reference sequence). This CDR3 is 15 amino acids long. V was pared by 6 bases and J by 5 bases, with 7 bases of the junction left unmatched.

This clonotype was observed a handful of times. The chain is built from TRBV9 and TRBJ2-6; D is undetermined. Deletions cut 0 bases from V and 0 bases from J, with 4 bases between. Germline assignment: CDR1 SGDLS and CDR2 YYNGEE. The CDR3 is made up of 15 amino acids. The CDR3 spells CASSVVVSGANVLTF. In DNA form, the CDR3 reads TGTGCCAGCAGCGTAGTGGTCTCTGGGGCCAACGTCCTGACTTTC.

The J gene is TRBJ1-4, the V gene TRBV6-1; 8 bases agree with TRBD1. Germline assignment: CDR1 MNHNS and CDR2 SASEGT. Trimming removed 6 bases from V and 13 bases from J; junction bases left unmatched: 10. This CDR3 has 13 residues. For the CDR3, the DNA is TGTGCCAGCAGCGACAGGGGCCTAAAAGGACTGTTTTTT. Its protein product is CASSDRGLKGLFF.

The CDR3 protein is CSARDEAGIDTGELFF. In nucleotides, the CDR3 is TGCAGTGCTAGAGACGAAGCGGGCATAGACACCGGGGAGCTGTTTTTT. This sequence joins TRBV20-1 and TRBJ2-2; D is perhaps TRBD2 (6 bases). The V end lost 0 bases, the J end lost 3 bases, and 14 bases lay between the germline ends. CDR1 DFQATT and CDR2 SNEGSKA come from the germline V gene (reference sequence). The CDR3 covers 16 residues.

V gene TRBV5-1 combines with J gene TRBJ1-5; 8 nucleotides match TRBD1. The CDR3 is 15 amino acids. Per the germline V gene, CDR1 is SGHRS and CDR2 is YFSETQ. V was pared by 5 bases and J by 0 bases, with 4 bases of the junction left unmatched. The CDR3: CASRDREFSNQPQHF. CDR3 nucleotide sequence: TGCGCCAGCAGGGACAGGGAGTTTAGCAATCAGCCCCAGCATTTT.

The chain combines TRBV12-3 or TRBV12-4 with TRBJ2-1, with a weak D call TRBD2 (7 bases). The last part of the DNA fits TRBJ2-7 better; the J call may be wrong. This CDR3 is 16 amino acids long. This CDR3 is CASSFPQGGSNHEQYF. The CDR3 nucleotides read TGTGCCAGCAGTTTTCCACAGGGCGGGAGTAACCATGAGCAGTACTTC.

V is TRBV5-1 and J is TRBJ2-3, with D tentatively TRBD1 or TRBD2 (5 bases each). Germline V gene lookup returns CDR1 SGHRS and CDR2 YFSETQ. V lost 1 base and J 5 bases, leaving 11 bases between the germline ends. This CDR3 spans 14 amino acids. CDR3 amino acids: CASSLSGAVDTQYF. DNA of the CDR3: TGCGCCAGCAGCTTGTCCGGGGCGGTAGATACGCAGTATTTT.

Ten or more counts support this clonotype. This chain uses TRBV6-5 with TRBJ2-1, with D tentatively TRBD2 (5 bases). In germline, CDR1 is MNHEY, CDR2 SVGAGI. The CDR3 is 14 residues long. Trimming stripped 0 bases from V and 5 bases from J, with 8 bases between. CDR3 protein: CASSYSGADNEQFF. The CDR3 region has the DNA TGTGCCAGCAGTTACTCAGGAGCGGACAATGAGCAGTTCTTC.

With regard to this clonotype: A much larger clone differs by one base, so this may be a read error. This chain connects TRBV7-8 to TRBJ2-7, with TRBD2 as a possible D gene (6 bases). The CDR3 has 16 amino acids. Germline CDR1 is SGHVS and CDR2 is FQNEAQ. V was pared by 8 bases and J by 2 bases, with 22 bases between. CDR3 coding DNA: TGTGCCAGCGGCACGGGGGAAGGACGGGTAACCTACGAGCAGTACTTC. It is translated as CASGTGEGRVTYEQYF. The variable domain in full, completed from reference TRBV7-8 and TRBJ2-7, reads GAGVSQSPRYKVAKRGQDVALRCDPISGHVSLFWYQQALGQGPEFLTYFQNEAQLDKSGLPSDRFFAERPEGSVSTLKIQRTQQEDSAVYLCASGTGEGRVTYEQYFGPGTRLTVT.

J is TRBJ2-5 and V is TRBV11-2, with 7 nucleotides matching TRBD2. After removal of 2 bases from V and 5 bases from J, the junction contained 8 bases not matched to a gene. The V gene's germline CDR1 is SGHAT and CDR2 FQNNGV. This CDR3 has 15 residues. CDR3 sequence reads: CASSLMRESLETQYF. The CDR3 nucleotides read TGTGCCAGCAGCTTAATGCGGGAGAGTTTGGAGACCCAGTACTTC.

The table lists this clonotype with a few counts. CDR3 residues: CASSLSMGSGTDTQYF. CDR3 nucleotide sequence: TGTGCCAGCAGCTTAAGTATGGGGTCCGGGACCGATACGCAGTATTTT. This chain joins TRBV7-6 and TRBJ2-3; D may match TRBD1 or TRBD2 (5 bases each). The CDR3 spans 16 residues. CDR1 SGHVS and CDR2 FNYEAQ come from the germline V gene. Trimming left V 2 bases short and J 6 bases short, with 18 bases between. Looking up the rest from reference TRBV7-6 and TRBJ2-3 gives the full variable domain: GAGVSQSPRYKVTKRGQDVALRCDPISGHVSLYWYRQALGQGPEFLTYFNYEAQQDKSGLPNDRFSAERPEGSISTLTIQRTEQRDSAMYRCASSLSMGSGTDTQYFGPGTRLTVL.

This clonotype was seen a handful of times. The V call is TRBV29-1, the J call TRBJ2-1; a weak D match, TRBD2 (5 bases). Between the trimmed V and J ends, which lost 0 bases and 0 bases, there was a span of 12 bases. CDR1 and CDR2 from the germline V gene are SQVTM and ANQGSEA. The CDR3 has 16 amino acids. CDR3 loop: CSVEDQQRSSYNEQFF. CDR3 in DNA: TGCAGCGTTGAAGATCAGCAGCGGAGCTCCTACAATGAGCAGTTCTTC.

The sample holds many counts of this clonotype. The CDR3 loop is CASSTVRVQAYEQYF. The CDR3 DNA sequence: TGTGCCAGCAGCACCGTACGCGTCCAAGCCTACGAGCAGTACTTC. V usage is TRBV12-3 or TRBV12-4 and J usage is TRBJ2-7; unclear D gene. The V end lost 6 bases, the J end lost 2 bases, and 17 bases lay between the germline ends. This CDR3 has 15 amino acids.

This clonotype occurred many times. CDR3 sequence (DNA): TGTGCCAGCAGCGCCGACACTGAAGCTTTCTTT. It translates to CASSADTEAFF. The rearrangement joins TRBV5-6 to TRBJ1-1; no firm D call. The length of the CDR3 is 11 residues. V dropped 4 bases and J dropped 3 bases, with 4 bases sitting between them. Germline values: CDR1 SGHDT, CDR2 YYEEEE.

This clonotype has more than one count but fewer than ten. A much larger clone lies a single base off, so this may be a read error. V and J are TRBV5-1 and TRBJ1-2; TRBD1 agrees at 8 bases. In germline, CDR1 is SGHRS, CDR2 YFSETQ. Trimming removed 7 bases from V and 4 bases from J; junction bases left unmatched: 18. The CDR3 contains 17 residues. Here the CDR3 reads CASGPSTMTGVVYGYTF. CDR3 DNA sequence: TGCGCCAGCGGCCCGAGCACTATGACAGGGGTAGTCTATGGCTACACCTTC.

This clonotype was seen ten or more times. V gene TRBV27 combines with J gene TRBJ2-3, with unresolved D. The CDR3 covers 13 residues. The germline CDR1 and CDR2 sequences are MNHEY and SMNVEV (reference sequence). The ends were cut back, 6 bases at V and 2 bases at J, with 9 bases in the middle. In DNA, the CDR3 is TGTGCCAGCAGGTGGCTAACCACAGATACGCAGTATTTT. Translation gives CASRWLTTDTQYF.

The chain uses TRBV27 and TRBJ2-5; 12 nucleotides align to TRBD2. The CDR3 is 14 amino acids. Germline V gene sequence: CDR1 MNHEY, CDR2 SMNVEV (reference sequence). With V trimmed by 5 bases and J by 5 bases, 3 bases remained unmatched. CDR3 loop: CASSGLAGYETQYF. CDR3 coding DNA: TGTGCCAGCAGTGGACTAGCGGGATATGAGACCCAGTACTTC.

The table lists this clonotype with a few counts. V gene TRBV7-3 combines with J gene TRBJ2-1; a weak D match, TRBD1 (5 bases). The CDR3 covers 12 residues. Germline CDR1 and CDR2: SGHTA and FQGTGA. V was pared by 5 bases and J by 7 bases, with 9 bases between. The CDR3 DNA reads as TGTGCCAGCAGCAAGGACACAAATGAGCAGTTCTTC. As protein: CASSKDTNEQFF.

Note on this clonotype: This may stem from a read error, because a much larger clone lies one nucleotide away. V and J are TRBV27 and TRBJ2-1; D may be TRBD2 (7 bases). This CDR3 spans 15 amino acids. CDR1 and CDR2 from the germline V gene are MNHEY and SMNVEV (reference sequence). The CDR3 spells CVSTGAGTNYNEQFF. The CDR3 coding sequence is TGTGTCAGCACGGGGGCCGGGACTAACTACAATGAGCAGTTCTTC.

This clonotype was counted a few times. This rearrangement joins TRBV9 to TRBJ1-1; the D gene is possibly TRBD1 (6 bases). The CDR3 totals 15 residues. Looked up from germline, CDR1 is SGDLS and CDR2 is YYNGEE. Trimming stripped 4 bases from V and 3 bases from J, with 16 bases between. CDR3 loop: CASSRGGAGDTEAFF. The CDR3 bases are TGTGCCAGCAGCCGTGGGGGGGCGGGGGACACTGAAGCTTTCTTT.

This chain joins TRBV29-1 and TRBJ2-3, with 10 bases fitting TRBD2. Germline CDR1 is SQVTM and CDR2 is ANQGSEA. Germline trimming cut 6 bases from V and 2 bases from J; bases unmatched to any gene: 11. The CDR3 loop spans 16 amino acids. For the CDR3, the DNA is TGCAGCGTCTCTGGGATAGCGGGGGGCTTCACAGATACGCAGTATTTT. Translating it yields CSVSGIAGGFTDTQYF.

CDR3 region: CASSKGQGNTGELFF. The CDR3 nucleotides are TGTGCCAGCAGCAAGGGACAGGGGAACACCGGGGAGCTGTTTTTT. The gene calls are TRBV4-2 and TRBJ2-2; 9 nucleotides agree with TRBD1. Trimming took 5 bases from V and 1 from J; bases not matched to a gene: 2. CDR1 LGHNA and CDR2 YNFKEQ come from the germline V gene. There are 15 residues in the CDR3.